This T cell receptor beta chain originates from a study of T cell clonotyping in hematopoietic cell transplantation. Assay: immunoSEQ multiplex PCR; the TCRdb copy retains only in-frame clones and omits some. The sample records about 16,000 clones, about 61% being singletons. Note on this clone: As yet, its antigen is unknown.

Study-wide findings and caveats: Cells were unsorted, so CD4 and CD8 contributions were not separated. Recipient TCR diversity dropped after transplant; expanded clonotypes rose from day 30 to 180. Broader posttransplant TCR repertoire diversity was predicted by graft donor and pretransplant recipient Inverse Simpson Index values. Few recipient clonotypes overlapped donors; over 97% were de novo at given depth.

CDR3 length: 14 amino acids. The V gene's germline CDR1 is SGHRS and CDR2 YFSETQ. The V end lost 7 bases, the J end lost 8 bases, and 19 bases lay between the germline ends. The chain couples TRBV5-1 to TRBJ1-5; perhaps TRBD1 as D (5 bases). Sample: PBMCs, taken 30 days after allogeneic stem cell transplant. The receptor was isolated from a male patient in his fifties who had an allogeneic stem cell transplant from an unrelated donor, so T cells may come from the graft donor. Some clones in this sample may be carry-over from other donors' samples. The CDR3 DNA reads TGCGCCAGCTCTGGGGGAACAAGGGACGAGCCCCAGCATTTT. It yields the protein CASSGGTRDEPQHF.